These 21 T cell receptor beta chains were all obtained from the same sample, sequenced in a study of blood T cell repertoires in COVID-19 (TCRdb year 2020). Library construction relied on the immunoSEQ multiplex PCR assay. TCRdb re-hosts the immuneACCESS table, in-frame sequences only. Its copies lack some clones; in the studies checked, an unresolved V gene accounts for under half of them, and the cause for the rest is not known. The sample table holds approximately 410,000 clones, of which around 86% were seen once. The ten largest clones add up to roughly 1.4% of the sample. The sequencing input was peripheral blood. Every receptor here comes from a woman aged 25 to 39 with active or convalescent COVID-19.

The chain uses TRBV3-1 (or the pseudogene TRBV3-2) and TRBJ1-2; 7 bases fit TRBD1. The V and J ends lost 3 bases and 4 bases, in that order; junction bases with no gene match: 8. The CDR3 extends over 15 amino acids. Looked up from germline, CDR1 is LGHDT and CDR2 is YNNKEL (reference sequence). The CDR3 sequence is CASSHRTGVIYGYTF. CDR3 nucleotide sequence: TGTGCCAGCAGCCATCGGACAGGCGTTATCTATGGCTACACCTTC.

This chain joins TRBV2 and TRBJ2-1; 10 nucleotides agree with TRBD2. Germline-derived CDR1 and CDR2 are SNHLY and FYNNEI. Germline trimming cut 0 bases from V and 8 bases from J; bases unmatched to any gene: 7. The CDR3 consists of 16 residues. The CDR3 is CASSEASSGGAYEQFF. The DNA for the CDR3 is TGTGCCAGCAGTGAAGCATCGAGCGGGGGGGCGTATGAGCAGTTCTTC.

Comment on this clone: This sample also contains other DNA sequences that code for the same CDR3. This rearrangement joins TRBV18 to TRBJ2-7; 7 bases are shared with TRBD1. Germline values: CDR1 KGHSH, CDR2 LQKENI. The CDR3 length is 14 residues. The V segment lost 4 bases and the J segment 7 bases; nucleotides outside the gene matches: 10. The CDR3 loop reads CASSLGTVFYEQYF. The CDR3 DNA reads as TGTGCCAGCTCACTCGGGACAGTTTTCTATGAGCAGTACTTC.

This chain joins TRBV12-3 or TRBV12-4 and TRBJ2-2; 7 bases are shared with TRBD1. The CDR3 spans 13 residues. Germline trimming cut 8 bases from V and 7 bases from J; bases unmatched to any gene: 7. CDR3 nucleotides: TGTGCCAGCGGACAGGATTTGGTCGGGGAGCTGTTTTTT. Translating it yields CASGQDLVGELFF.

V usage is TRBV12-3 or TRBV12-4 and J usage is TRBJ2-7; no firm D call. Trimming stripped 3 bases from V and 2 bases from J, with 8 bases between. The CDR3 is 13 residues long. In DNA, the CDR3 is TGTGCCAGCAGTTTCCAGAAAGCCTACGAGCAGTACTTC. It codes for CASSFQKAYEQYF.

This clone was detected only once. The genes are TRBV20-1 and TRBJ2-1; no definite D call. V gave up 4 bases and J gave up 6 bases, with 7 bases separating them. The CDR3 is 11 residues long. Germline CDR1 and CDR2: DFQATT and SNEGSKA (reference sequence). The CDR3 loop reads CSAILINEQFF. The CDR3 nucleotides are TGCAGTGCTATACTTATCAATGAGCAGTTCTTC.

Worth noting for this clone: The sample contains more than one DNA sequence encoding this CDR3. The rearrangement joins TRBV18 to TRBJ2-1, with 8 bases that match TRBD2. From germline, CDR1 is KGHSH and CDR2 LQKENI. The V and J ends lost 3 bases and 5 bases, in that order; junction bases with no gene match: 3. This CDR3 region has 14 residues. CDR3 DNA: TGTGCCAGCTCACCGTTAGCGGGAAACAATGAGCAGTTCTTC. Encoded protein: CASSPLAGNNEQFF.

This clone has more than one count but fewer than ten. The gene calls are TRBV5-3 and TRBJ2-1; D perhaps matches TRBD1 (5 bases). TRBV5-3 is an ORF; its function is uncertain. Deletions cut 8 bases from V and 0 bases from J, with 15 bases between. The CDR3 has 15 amino acids. The CDR3 nucleotides read TGTGCCAGGGAAAGGGGAAGGCCCTCCTACAATGAGCAGTTCTTC. It encodes CARERGRPSYNEQFF.

The V call is TRBV3-1 (or the pseudogene TRBV3-2), the J call TRBJ2-3; TRBD2 matches at 16 bases. In germline, CDR1 is LGHDT, CDR2 YNNKEL (reference sequence). V lost 3 bases and J lost 4; bases outside the gene matches: 10. The CDR3 runs 19 residues. The CDR3 spells CASSQKGLAGGLLPDTQYF. In nucleotides, the CDR3 is TGTGCCAGCAGCCAGAAGGGACTAGCGGGGGGGTTGTTGCCAGATACGCAGTATTTT.

This chain links TRBV5-8 with TRBJ1-2; D remains unclear. The CDR3 has 14 amino acids. Germline-derived CDR1 and CDR2 are SGHTS and YDEGEE. Trimming cost V 0 bases and J 8 bases, with 14 bases left between them. Here the CDR3 reads CASSLVGIAGGYTF. The DNA for the CDR3 is TGTGCCAGCAGCTTGGTGGGGATTGCGGGAGGCTACACCTTC.

The chain uses TRBV6-5 and TRBJ1-1; D gene ambiguous. CDR3 length: 15 amino acids. Germline-derived CDR1 and CDR2 are MNHEY and SVGAGI. Trimming left V 5 bases short and J 6 bases short, with 19 bases between. CDR3 protein: CASSQLGSLTPEAFF. The CDR3 DNA is TGTGCCAGCAGTCAACTTGGGAGCTTAACACCTGAAGCTTTCTTT.

The genes are TRBV19 and TRBJ1-2; a weak D match, TRBD1 (6 bases). Looked up from germline, CDR1 is LNHDA and CDR2 is SQIVND (reference sequence). The CDR3 is 14 amino acids. The V gene lost 7 bases and the J gene lost 3 bases, with 15 bases spanning the gap. In DNA form, the CDR3 reads TGTGCCAGTATCCCGGGTGGACAGTACTATGGCTACACCTTC. Encoded protein: CASIPGGQYYGYTF.

CDR3 sequence: CASKPGTSLGETQYF. DNA of the CDR3: TGCGCCAGCAAACCTGGGACAAGCCTCGGAGAGACCCAGTACTTC. The chain employs TRBV5-1 and TRBJ2-5, with D possibly TRBD1 on 6 matching bases. Between the trimmed V and J ends, which lost 6 bases and 4 bases, there was a span of 19 bases. This CDR3 contains 15 residues. Germline V gives CDR1 SGHRS, CDR2 YFSETQ.

The chain uses TRBV5-1 and TRBJ2-3, with 10 positions matching TRBD2. The CDR3 length is 16 residues. V shed 1 base and J 2 bases; nucleotides not matched to a gene: 4. The germline V gene encodes CDR1 SGHRS and CDR2 YFSETQ. In nucleotides, the CDR3 is TGCGCCAGCAGCTTGACTAGCGGGGTCCCCACAGATACGCAGTATTTT. Translation: CASSLTSGVPTDTQYF.

V is TRBV7-9 and J is TRBJ2-7; possible D gene TRBD2, 6 bases. The CDR3 sequence is 13 residues long. V lost 5 bases and J lost 3, with 11 bases in between. Germline V lookup: CDR1 SEHNR, CDR2 FQNEAQ (reference sequence). The CDR3 sequence: CASSTGLHYEQYF. As DNA, the CDR3 is TGTGCCAGCAGCACGGGACTGCACTACGAGCAGTACTTC.

The chain has TRBV3-1 (or the pseudogene TRBV3-2) and TRBJ2-5; D uncertain. CDR1 and CDR2 from the germline V gene are LGHDT and YNNKEL (reference sequence). The germline V and J ends were trimmed by 1 base and 6 bases, with 18 bases remaining between them. The CDR3 runs to 16 residues. The DNA of the CDR3 is TGTGCCAGCAGCCAAGTATCCGGGTCCCCCATAAAGACCCAGTACTTC. Amino acid sequence: CASSQVSGSPIKTQYF.

V gene TRBV27 combines with J gene TRBJ2-3, with TRBD1 matching over 7 bases. Per germline, CDR1 MNHEY and CDR2 SMNVEV (reference sequence). This CDR3 region has 18 residues. Trimming at V came to 6 bases and at J to 1 base, leaving 16 bases not matched to a gene. For the CDR3, the DNA is TGTGCCAGCAGGAAACGGGGACAGCAGACCACCCGCACAGATACGCAGTATTTT. Translated: CASRKRGQQTTRTDTQYF.

This chain uses TRBV6-1 with TRBJ2-3; 9 bases are a match to TRBD1. The CDR3 loop spans 17 amino acids. Germline V gene lookup returns CDR1 MNHNS and CDR2 SASEGT. The ends lost 1 base at V and 0 bases at J; junction bases unmatched: 5. The CDR3 nucleotides are TGTGCCAGCAGTGAAGATTGGACAGGGGCTAGCACAGATACGCAGTATTTT. Residues: CASSEDWTGASTDTQYF.

The chain combines TRBV5-1 with TRBJ2-7; 7 positions match TRBD2. V dropped 0 bases and J dropped 2; count of bases not matched to a gene: 8. Germline V gene data show CDR1 as SGHRS and CDR2 as YFSETQ. This CDR3 has 16 amino acids. CDR3 sequence: CASSLETSASPYEQYF. The CDR3 DNA is TGCGCCAGCAGCTTGGAAACTAGCGCGAGTCCCTACGAGCAGTACTTC.

This chain connects TRBV3-1 (or the pseudogene TRBV3-2) to TRBJ2-2; D gene ambiguous. Germline lookup yields CDR1 LGHDT and CDR2 YNNKEL (reference sequence). The germline V and J ends were trimmed by 4 bases and 6 bases, with 9 bases remaining between them. The CDR3 contains 13 residues. The CDR3 DNA reads as TGTGCCAGCAGCCGAACGGGTGCCGGGGAGCTGTTTTTT. Translation gives CASSRTGAGELFF.

The chain recombines TRBV6-5 with TRBJ1-5; D gene ambiguous. The V end was cut by 0 bases, the J end by 7 bases, with 7 bases between. CDR3 size: 13 residues. From germline, CDR1 is MNHEY and CDR2 SVGAGI. CDR3 nucleotide sequence: TGTGCCAGCAGTTACTCGCTAGAGCAGCCCCAGCATTTT. Protein sequence: CASSYSLEQPQHF.